This T cell receptor (beta chain) was profiled in a study of identical twins. With V trimmed by 4 bases and J by 4 bases, 11 bases remained unmatched. The CDR3 loop spans 19 amino acids. Germline V CDR1 and CDR2: MDHEN, SYDVKM. TCRdb processed the 5' RACE reads anew with MiXCR; each CDR3 protein has one entry. Of roughly 700,000 distinct CDR3 sequences listed, about 9.4% are singletons. In addition, the sample was reused for a study of yellow fever vaccine responses in identical twins.

V usage is TRBV28 and J usage is TRBJ2-1, with 15 positions matching TRBD2. The sequenced sample was PBMCs. This TCR was sampled from a woman younger than 35 in good health. As DNA, the CDR3 is TGTGCCAGCAGTTCCCCCGGGACTAGCGGGAGGCGACTATACAATGAGCAGTTCTTC. Its translation: CASSSPGTSGRRLYNEQFF. Looking up the rest from reference TRBV28 and TRBJ2-1 gives the full variable domain: DVKVTQSSRYLVKRTGEKVFLECVQDMDHENMFWYRQDPGLGLRLIYFSYDVKMKEKGDIPEGYSVSREKKERFSLILESASTNQTSMYLCASSSPGTSGRRLYNEQFFGPGTRLTVL.